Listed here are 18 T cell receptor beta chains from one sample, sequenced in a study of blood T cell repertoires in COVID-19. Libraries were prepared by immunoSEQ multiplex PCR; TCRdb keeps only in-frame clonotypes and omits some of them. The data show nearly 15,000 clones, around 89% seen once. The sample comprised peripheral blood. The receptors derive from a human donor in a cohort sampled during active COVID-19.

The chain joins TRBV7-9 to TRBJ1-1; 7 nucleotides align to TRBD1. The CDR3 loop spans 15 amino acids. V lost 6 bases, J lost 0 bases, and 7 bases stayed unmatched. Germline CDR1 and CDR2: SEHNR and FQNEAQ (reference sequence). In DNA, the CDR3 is TGTGCCAGCAGTTTCACAGGGGCCATGAACACTGAAGCTTTCTTT. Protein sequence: CASSFTGAMNTEAFF.

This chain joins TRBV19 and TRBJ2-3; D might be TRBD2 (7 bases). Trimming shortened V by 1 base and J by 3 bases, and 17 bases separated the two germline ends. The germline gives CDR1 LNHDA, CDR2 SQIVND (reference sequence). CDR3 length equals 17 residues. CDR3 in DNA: TGTGCCAGTAGTATAGGGTACGGGGGGAGGGGGACAGATACGCAGTATTTT. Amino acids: CASSIGYGGRGTDTQYF.

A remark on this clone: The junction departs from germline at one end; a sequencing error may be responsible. The CDR3: CASTEDAWGYTF. CDR3 DNA sequence: TGTGCCAGCACTGAAGACGCGTGGGGCTACACCTTC. The chain has TRBV6-1 and TRBJ1-2; no reliable D call. The CDR3 sequence is 12 residues long. Per germline, CDR1 MNHNS and CDR2 SASEGT.

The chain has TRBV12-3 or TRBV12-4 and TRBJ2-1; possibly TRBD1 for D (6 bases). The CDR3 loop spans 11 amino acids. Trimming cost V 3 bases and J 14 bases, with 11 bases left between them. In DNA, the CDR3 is TGTGCCAGCAGTTTTGGGGGCCAGAAGTTCTTC. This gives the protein CASSFGGQKFF.

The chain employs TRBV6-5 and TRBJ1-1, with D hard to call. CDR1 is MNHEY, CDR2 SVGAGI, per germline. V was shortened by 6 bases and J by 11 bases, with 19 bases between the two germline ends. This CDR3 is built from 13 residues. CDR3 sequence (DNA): TGTGCCAGCAGGGTACCTATGAGCCCGGTCGCTTTCTTT. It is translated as CASRVPMSPVAFF.

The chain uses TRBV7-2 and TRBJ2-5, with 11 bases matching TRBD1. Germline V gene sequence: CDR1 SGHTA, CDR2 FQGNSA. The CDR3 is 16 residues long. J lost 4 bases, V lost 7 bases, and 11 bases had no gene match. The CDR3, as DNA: TGTGCCAGCACCTCAATTAGGACAGGGGGCCCAGAGACCCAGTACTTC. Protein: CASTSIRTGGPETQYF.

The CDR3 here is CASSPTGAGGNQPQHF. CDR3 coding DNA: TGTGCCAGCTCACCCACAGGGGCTGGGGGCAATCAGCCCCAGCATTTT. This sequence joins TRBV18 and TRBJ1-5; 7 nucleotides align to TRBD1. The CDR3 extends over 16 amino acids. After removal of 3 bases from V and 2 bases from J, the junction contained 7 bases not matched to a gene. Germline assignment: CDR1 KGHSH and CDR2 LQKENI.

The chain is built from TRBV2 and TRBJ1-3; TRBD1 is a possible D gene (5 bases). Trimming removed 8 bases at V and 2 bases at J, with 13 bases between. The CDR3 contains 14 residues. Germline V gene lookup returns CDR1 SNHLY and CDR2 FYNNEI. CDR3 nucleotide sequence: TGTGCCAGCTGGACGGAGGGACCTGGAAACACCATATATTTT. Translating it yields CASWTEGPGNTIYF. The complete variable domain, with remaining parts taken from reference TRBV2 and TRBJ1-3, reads EPEVTQTPSHQVTQMGQEVILRCVPISNHLYFYWYRQILGQKVEFLVSFYNNEISEKSEIFDDQFSVERPDGSNFTLKIRSTKLEDSAMYFCASWTEGPGNTIYFGEGSWLTVV.

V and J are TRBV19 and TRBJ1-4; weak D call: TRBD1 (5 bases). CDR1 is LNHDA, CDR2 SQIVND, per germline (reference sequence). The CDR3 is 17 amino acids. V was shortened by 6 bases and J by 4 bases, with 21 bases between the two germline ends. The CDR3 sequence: CASSTRKRQSDNEKLFF. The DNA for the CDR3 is TGTGCCAGTAGCACCCGAAAACGACAGTCGGATAATGAAAAACTGTTTTTT.

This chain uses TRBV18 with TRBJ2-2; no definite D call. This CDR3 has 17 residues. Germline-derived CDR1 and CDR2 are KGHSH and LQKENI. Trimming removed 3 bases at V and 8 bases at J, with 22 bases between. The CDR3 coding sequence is TGTGCCAGCTCACCCGGAAGAACGTACGGAGCCGTGGGGGAGCTGTTTTTT. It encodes CASSPGRTYGAVGELFF.

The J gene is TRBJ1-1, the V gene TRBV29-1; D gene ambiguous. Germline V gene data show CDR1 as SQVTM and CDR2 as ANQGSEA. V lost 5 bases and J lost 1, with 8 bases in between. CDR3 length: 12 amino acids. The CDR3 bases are TGCAGCGTTCTTCCAGGGAACACTGAAGCTTTCTTT. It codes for CSVLPGNTEAFF. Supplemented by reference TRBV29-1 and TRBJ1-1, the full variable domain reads SAVISQKPSRDICQRGTSLTIQCQVDSQVTMMFWYRQQPGQSLTLIATANQGSEATYESGFVIDKFPISRPNLTFSTLTVSNMSPEDSSIYLCSVLPGNTEAFFGQGTRLTVV.

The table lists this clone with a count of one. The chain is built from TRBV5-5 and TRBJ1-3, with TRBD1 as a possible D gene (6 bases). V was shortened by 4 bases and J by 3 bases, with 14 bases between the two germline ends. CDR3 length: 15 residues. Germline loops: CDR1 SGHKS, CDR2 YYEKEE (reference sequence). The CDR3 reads CASSPQTGLGNTIYF. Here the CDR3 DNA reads TGTGCCAGCAGCCCCCAAACAGGGCTTGGAAACACCATATATTTT.

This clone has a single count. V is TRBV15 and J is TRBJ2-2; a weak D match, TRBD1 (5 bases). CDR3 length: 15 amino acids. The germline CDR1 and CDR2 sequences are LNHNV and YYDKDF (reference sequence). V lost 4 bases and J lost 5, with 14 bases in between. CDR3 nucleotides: TGTGCCACCAGCAAGACCCTGACAGCGACCGGGGAGCTGTTTTTT. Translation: CATSKTLTATGELFF.

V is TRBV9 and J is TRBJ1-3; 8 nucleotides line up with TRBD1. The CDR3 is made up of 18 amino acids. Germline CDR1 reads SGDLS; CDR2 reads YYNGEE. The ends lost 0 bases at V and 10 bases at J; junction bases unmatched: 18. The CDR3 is CASSVGVSGQGAFRTIYF. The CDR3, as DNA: TGTGCCAGCAGCGTAGGGGTTTCAGGACAGGGTGCTTTTAGGACCATATATTTT.

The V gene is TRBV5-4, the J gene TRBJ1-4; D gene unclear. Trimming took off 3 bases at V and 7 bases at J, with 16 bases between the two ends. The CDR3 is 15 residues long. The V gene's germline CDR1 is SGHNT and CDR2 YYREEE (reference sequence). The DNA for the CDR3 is TGTGCCAGCAGCTACGAAGGAGGTACGGGTGAAAAACTGTTTTTT. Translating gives CASSYEGGTGEKLFF.

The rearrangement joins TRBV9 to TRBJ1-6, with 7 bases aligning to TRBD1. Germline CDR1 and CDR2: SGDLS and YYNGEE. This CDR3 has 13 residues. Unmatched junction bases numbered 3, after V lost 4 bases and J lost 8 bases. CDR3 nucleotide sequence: TGTGCCAGCAGCCCAGGACAGGATTCACCCCTCCACTTT. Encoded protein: CASSPGQDSPLHF.

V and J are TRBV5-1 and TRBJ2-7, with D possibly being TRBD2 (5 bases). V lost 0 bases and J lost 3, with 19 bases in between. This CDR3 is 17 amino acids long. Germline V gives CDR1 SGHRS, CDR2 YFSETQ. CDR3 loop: CASSLDGQTTAGYEQYF. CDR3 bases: TGCGCCAGCAGCTTGGACGGCCAAACAACGGCGGGCTACGAGCAGTACTTC.

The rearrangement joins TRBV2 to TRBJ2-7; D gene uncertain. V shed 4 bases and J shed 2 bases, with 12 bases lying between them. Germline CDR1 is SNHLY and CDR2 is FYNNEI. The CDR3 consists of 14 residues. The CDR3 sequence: CASSALVTAYEQYF. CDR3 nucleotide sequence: TGTGCCAGCAGTGCCCTGGTTACTGCCTACGAGCAGTACTTC.